This T cell receptor beta chain is drawn from a study of cytomegalovirus exposure and HLA in healthy donors. Notes on this clone: Its antigen remains unidentified.

CDR1 is SGHAT and CDR2 is FQNNGV in the germline V gene. This CDR3 has 15 residues. The V gene lost 5 bases and the J gene lost 0 bases, with 13 bases spanning the gap. Findings of the study overall: TRBV6-2, TRBV6-3 and some other V segments were unresolvable in 87-base-pair reads. Across donors, sequencing depth was assumed by presence/absence analyses to be roughly uniform.

The PCR used 60 Vbeta and 13 Jbeta primers. Profiling relied on immunoSEQ multiplex PCR, and the TCRdb table lists in-frame clones only, not all of them. Of about 85,000 clones listed, about 80% are singletons. This chain links TRBV11-2 with TRBJ2-5; no reliable D call. This TCR was recovered from a woman between 45 and 65 years old in good health and CMV-seropositive. Sequencing was done on a sample of PBMCs. For the CDR3, the DNA is TGTGCCAGCAGCCCCCGCGCGAGCAACCAAGAGACCCAGTACTTC. The encoded protein is CASSPRASNQETQYF. Combining the CDR3 with reference TRBV11-2 and TRBJ2-5 gives the whole variable domain EAGVAQSPRYKIIEKRQSVAFWCNPISGHATLYWYQQILGQGPKLLIQFQNNGVVDDSQLPKDRFSAERLKGVDSTLKIQPAKLEDSAVYLCASSPRASNQETQYFGPGTRLLVL.